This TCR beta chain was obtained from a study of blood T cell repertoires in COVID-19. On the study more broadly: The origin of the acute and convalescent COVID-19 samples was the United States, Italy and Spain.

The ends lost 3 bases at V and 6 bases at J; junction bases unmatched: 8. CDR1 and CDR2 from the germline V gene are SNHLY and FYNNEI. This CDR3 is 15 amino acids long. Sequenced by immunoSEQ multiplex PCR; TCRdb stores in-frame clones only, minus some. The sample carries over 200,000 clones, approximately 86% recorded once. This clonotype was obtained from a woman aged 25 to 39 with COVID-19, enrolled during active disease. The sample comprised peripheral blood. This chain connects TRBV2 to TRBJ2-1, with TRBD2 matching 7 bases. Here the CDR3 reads CASSDWGGTLNEQFF. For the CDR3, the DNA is TGTGCCAGCAGTGACTGGGGGGGGACCCTCAATGAGCAGTTCTTC.